This T cell receptor (beta chain) emerged from a study of shared clonotypes between healthy human individuals. Study-wide results and caveats: Estimated richness values were generally larger in naive subsets than in memory subsets. Compared with clonotypes that all four donors shared, non-shared clonotypes had lower generation probabilities.

The study drew all its donors from Caucasian adults living in Nashville, Tennessee. The test was conducted at deep level. Assay used: immunoSEQ multiplex PCR; TCRdb lists only in-frame clones, some missing. This repertoire shows approximately 1,500,000 clones, nearly 99% found once; its top ten account for around 0.45%. The CDR3 is 18 amino acids. Germline loops: CDR1 SGHTA, CDR2 FQGTGA. Losses at the gene ends were 5 bases for V and 3 bases for J; bases not matched to a gene: 19. On this clone itself: The antigen is undetermined.

Sequencing was done on a sample of naive CD4+ T cells sorted from blood. Sample subset: CD45RA+ positively selected. J is TRBJ2-7 and V is TRBV7-3; 7 bases are shared with TRBD1. This clonotype was sampled from a man aged 25 to 40 in good health. CDR3 sequence: CASSPPLMDRYQVYEQYF. As DNA, the CDR3 is TGTGCCAGCAGCCCGCCCCTTATGGACAGGTACCAAGTCTACGAGCAGTACTTC. The full variable domain, in which reference TRBV7-3 and TRBJ2-7 provide the parts outside the CDR3, is GAGVSQTPSNKVTEKGKYVELRCDPISGHTALYWYRQSLGQGPEFLIYFQGTGAADDSGLPNDRFFAVRPEGSVSTLKIQRTERGDSAVYLCASSPPLMDRYQVYEQYFGPGTRLTVT.